What follows are 28 T cell receptor beta chains derived from one specimen sequenced in a study of technical replicates of blood from a handful of donors (dated by TCRdb to the late 2010s). The library was prepared using the immunoSEQ multiplex PCR assay. TCRdb took over this immuneACCESS table, retaining in-frame rearrangements with V and J assigned. Such tables are incomplete; in checked studies, under half of the missing clones stem from an unresolved V gene, and the remainder is unexplained. The sample data list more than 65,000 clones, and 90% to 95% of these were observed just once. About 0.36% of the sample is held by the ten biggest clonotypes. The material sequenced was T cells isolated from PBMCs. These receptors all stem from a human donor in good health. Some clones in this sample may be carry-over from other donors' samples.

In this sample, this clone turned up once. V gene TRBV4-2 combines with J gene TRBJ2-7, with unresolved D. CDR1 is LGHNA, CDR2 YNFKEQ, per germline. The CDR3 runs to 12 residues. The ends were cut back, 0 bases at V and 3 bases at J, with 3 bases in the middle. The CDR3 region is CASSQDNYEQYF. In DNA form, the CDR3 reads TGTGCCAGCAGCCAAGACAACTACGAGCAGTACTTC.

The V call is TRBV11-3, the J call TRBJ2-2, with D possibly being TRBD2 (5 bases). Germline V CDR1 and CDR2: SGHNT, YENEEA. V shed 5 bases and J shed 4 bases, with 17 bases lying between them. This CDR3 region has 16 residues. CDR3: CASSQLELGSTGELFF. The CDR3 DNA is TGTGCCAGCAGCCAACTTGAGTTAGGGAGCACCGGGGAGCTGTTTTTT. Drawing the rest from reference TRBV11-3 and TRBJ2-2, the complete variable domain is EAGVVQSPRYKIIEKKQPVAFWCNPISGHNTLYWYLQNLGQGPELLIRYENEEAVDDSQLPKDRFSAERLKGVDSTLKIQPAELGDSAVYLCASSQLELGSTGELFFGEGSRLTVL.

J is TRBJ1-1 and V is TRBV21-1. TRBV21-1 is assigned pseudogene status. The CDR3 totals 15 residues. This CDR3 is CASSKAGTEADEAFF. DNA of the CDR3: TGTGCCAGCAGCAAAGCGGGCACGGAGGCCGATGAAGCTTTCTTT.

This chain joins TRBV27 and TRBJ2-5; TRBD2 matches at 9 bases. From germline, CDR1 is MNHEY and CDR2 SMNVEV (reference sequence). J gave up 2 bases and V 7 bases, and 8 bases lay outside the gene matches. The CDR3 sequence is 15 residues long. CDR3 nucleotide sequence: TGTGCCAGCACCCTCCAGCGGGGGGATCAAGAGACCCAGTACTTC. Translation: CASTLQRGDQETQYF.

This clone came up a few times. V is TRBV4-1 and J is TRBJ2-7; D gene ambiguous. The germline V and J ends were trimmed by 1 base and 8 bases, with 12 bases remaining between them. This CDR3 has 13 amino acids. The germline V gene has CDR1 MGHRA and CDR2 YSYEKL. The CDR3 sequence is CASSQGHDTQQYF. The CDR3 coding sequence is TGCGCCAGCAGCCAAGGGCACGATACCCAGCAGTACTTC.

V and J are TRBV5-1 and TRBJ2-1, with 7 bases matching TRBD2. After removal of 5 bases from V and 9 bases from J, the junction contained 11 bases not matched to a gene. This CDR3 region has 14 residues. From germline, CDR1 is SGHRS and CDR2 YFSETQ. The CDR3 DNA follows: TGCGCCAGCAGTCCCCTGGCGGGAGTTGGTGAGCAGTTCTTC. Residues: CASSPLAGVGEQFF.

This chain connects TRBV4-1 to TRBJ1-2; TRBD1 matches at 8 bases. J gave up 7 bases and V 5 bases, and 12 bases lay outside the gene matches. Germline V gives CDR1 MGHRA, CDR2 YSYEKL. There are 15 residues in the CDR3. CDR3 residues: CASSSPGQGLGGYTF. The CDR3 nucleotides are TGCGCCAGCAGCTCCCCCGGACAGGGTCTGGGTGGCTACACCTTC.

This sequence joins TRBV5-1 and TRBJ2-3, with D possibly TRBD2 on 6 matching bases. Germline CDR1 is SGHRS and CDR2 is YFSETQ. V lost 1 base and J 0 bases, leaving 12 bases between the germline ends. CDR3 size: 16 residues. The CDR3 here is CASSLPGAASTDTQYF. As DNA, the CDR3 is TGCGCCAGCAGCTTGCCGGGAGCGGCTAGCACAGATACGCAGTATTTT.

V gene TRBV7-8 combines with J gene TRBJ1-1; tentatively, D is TRBD1 (6 bases). This CDR3 comprises 13 residues. Germline V lookup: CDR1 SGHVS, CDR2 FQNEAQ. Trimming took 3 bases from V and 6 from J, leaving 11 bases between them. This CDR3 reads CASSFIQGAEAFF. The CDR3, as DNA: TGTGCCAGCAGCTTCATACAGGGCGCTGAAGCTTTCTTT.

This chain uses TRBV6-5 with TRBJ2-3, with a tentative D call TRBD2 (6 bases). The V end lost 8 bases, the J end lost 4 bases, and 13 bases lay between the germline ends. Per the germline V gene, CDR1 is MNHEY and CDR2 is SVGAGI. The CDR3 is 13 residues long. CDR3 amino acids: CASAGTFADTQYF. CDR3 nucleotide sequence: TGTGCCAGCGCGGGAACATTTGCAGATACGCAGTATTTT.

V and J are TRBV15 and TRBJ2-1; no firm D call. This CDR3 has 16 residues. The germline V gene has CDR1 LNHNV and CDR2 YYDKDF (reference sequence). The V end was cut by 1 base, the J end by 1 base, with 11 bases between. The CDR3 nucleotides read TGTGCCACCAGCAGAGGGCTAGGCAGTTCCTACAATGAGCAGTTCTTC. Translating gives CATSRGLGSSYNEQFF. Looking up the rest from reference TRBV15 and TRBJ2-1 gives the full variable domain: DAMVIQNPRYQVTQFGKPVTLSCSQTLNHNVMYWYQQKSSQAPKLLFHYYDKDFNNEADTPDNFQSRRPNTSFCFLDIRSPGLGDTAMYLCATSRGLGSSYNEQFFGPGTRLTVL.

The chain employs TRBV7-9 and TRBJ2-7; the D is unclear. The CDR3 has 13 amino acids. Germline V lookup: CDR1 SEHNR, CDR2 FQNEAQ (reference sequence). V dropped 1 base and J dropped 3 bases, with 7 bases sitting between them. The CDR3 region is CASSLDSGYEQYF. The DNA for the CDR3 is TGTGCCAGCAGCTTAGACTCGGGCTACGAGCAGTACTTC.

This chain joins TRBV29-1 and TRBJ2-3; D might be TRBD2 (6 bases). Germline CDR1 SQVTM, CDR2 ANQGSEA. The V end lost 0 bases, the J end lost 4 bases, and 11 bases lay between the germline ends. This CDR3 comprises 14 residues. The CDR3, as DNA: TGCAGCGTTGAAGATAGGAGGGAGGCAGATACGCAGTATTTT. This gives the protein CSVEDRREADTQYF.

This clone was detected only once. The chain is built from TRBV7-9 and TRBJ2-5; the match to TRBD2 covers 7 bases. CDR1 SEHNR and CDR2 FQNEAQ come from the germline V gene (reference sequence). Trimming removed 1 base from V and 6 bases from J; junction bases left unmatched: 8. This CDR3 has 15 residues. The CDR3 sequence: CASSLVLAGVKTQYF. The CDR3 bases are TGTGCCAGCAGCTTAGTACTGGCGGGAGTAAAGACCCAGTACTTC.

The V and J genes are TRBV30 and TRBJ1-6; D might be TRBD1 (6 bases). Per the germline V gene, CDR1 is GTSNPN and CDR2 is SVGIG (reference sequence). V was pared by 3 bases and J by 6 bases, with 15 bases between. The CDR3 covers 15 residues. CDR3 protein: CAWRKGQGFNSPLHF. For the CDR3, the DNA is TGTGCCTGGAGGAAGGGACAAGGCTTTAATTCACCCCTCCACTTT. The full variable domain, rest sourced from reference TRBV30 and TRBJ1-6, is SQTIHQWPATLVQPVGSPLSLECTVEGTSNPNLYWYRQAAGRGLQLLFYSVGIGQISSEVPQNLSASRPQDRQFILSSKKLLLSDSGFYLCAWRKGQGFNSPLHFGNGTRLTVT.

The chain employs TRBV25-1 and TRBJ1-4; 10 bases match TRBD1. Germline trimming cut 4 bases from V and 7 bases from J; bases unmatched to any gene: 3. Germline CDR1 MGHDK, CDR2 SYGVNS. The CDR3 has 14 amino acids. CDR3 residues: CASSAGQGIEKLFF. The CDR3 nucleotides read TGTGCCAGCAGTGCGGGACAGGGGATTGAAAAACTGTTTTTT.

The rearrangement joins TRBV6-1 to TRBJ2-7; 7 bases map to TRBD2. CDR3 length equals 15 residues. The germline V gene has CDR1 MNHNS and CDR2 SASEGT. Losses at the gene ends were 4 bases for V and 2 bases for J; bases not matched to a gene: 8. This chain's CDR3 is CASSVTSAPAYEQYF. The CDR3 DNA sequence: TGTGCCAGCAGTGTCACTAGCGCACCAGCCTACGAGCAGTACTTC.

The V call is TRBV7-9, the J call TRBJ1-1; no clear D. V gave up 5 bases and J gave up 0 bases, with 10 bases separating them. From germline, CDR1 is SEHNR and CDR2 FQNEAQ (reference sequence). This CDR3 contains 14 residues. This chain's CDR3 is CASSGGYMNTEAFF. The DNA for the CDR3 is TGTGCCAGCAGCGGAGGATACATGAACACTGAAGCTTTCTTT.

For this clone: Relative to the germline gene, one junction end is altered; a read error may explain this. This chain uses TRBV7-7 with TRBJ2-1, with 11 nucleotides matching TRBD2. The CDR3 sequence is 17 residues long. Germline V gene lookup returns CDR1 SSHAT and CDR2 FNYEAQ (reference sequence). The chain's CDR3 is CASSLTPLAGDSGGQFF. In DNA form, the CDR3 reads TGTGCTAGCAGCTTAACACCACTAGCGGGGGACTCGGGGGGGCAGTTCTTC.

This chain joins TRBV19 and TRBJ1-4; possible D gene TRBD1, 5 bases. Germline CDR1 and CDR2: LNHDA and SQIVND (reference sequence). V was clipped by 6 bases and J by 4 bases, with 18 bases between them. The length of the CDR3 is 16 residues. The DNA for the CDR3 is TGTGCCAGTAGCCGGGCAGGGAGGATACTTAATGAAAAACTGTTTTTT. It codes for CASSRAGRILNEKLFF. The entire variable domain, with the rest obtained from reference TRBV19 and TRBJ1-4, is as follows: DGGITQSPKYLFRKEGQNVTLSCEQNLNHDAMYWYRQDPGQGLRLIYYSQIVNDFQKGDIAEGYSVSREKKESFPLTVTSAQKNPTAFYLCASSRAGRILNEKLFFGSGTQLSVL.

This clone was picked up one time. The CDR3 DNA sequence: TGCGCCAGCAGCTTGGTAACAGGGGGAACCGGGGAGCTGTTTTTT. The encoded protein is CASSLVTGGTGELFF. The genes are TRBV5-1 and TRBJ2-2; 8 bases are shared with TRBD1. The germline CDR1 and CDR2 sequences are SGHRS and YFSETQ. This CDR3 is built from 15 residues. The V gene end was trimmed by 0 bases and the J gene end by 5 bases; junction bases not matched to a gene: 3.

The chain employs TRBV29-1 and TRBJ2-7; TRBD1 matches at 8 bases. The CDR3 is made up of 14 amino acids. Trimming removed 4 bases from V and 4 bases from J; junction bases left unmatched: 9. Looked up from germline, CDR1 is SQVTM and CDR2 is ANQGSEA. CDR3: CSVVHGQGSYEQYF. CDR3 in DNA: TGCAGCGTTGTTCACGGACAGGGATCTTACGAGCAGTACTTC.

The chain combines TRBV7-9 with TRBJ1-2; 7 bases align to TRBD1. J was trimmed by 4 bases and V by 10 bases; bases with no gene match: 12. The V gene's germline CDR1 is SEHNR and CDR2 FQNEAQ (reference sequence). The CDR3 contains 14 residues. The chain's CDR3 is CAIRLRDRSYGYTF. CDR3 bases: TGTGCCATAAGATTAAGGGACAGATCCTATGGCTACACCTTC.

This clone was observed a single time. This chain links TRBV28 with TRBJ2-1, with a weak D call TRBD2 (6 bases). CDR1 is MDHEN and CDR2 is SYDVKM in the germline V gene. This CDR3 is built from 11 residues. V was shortened by 6 bases and J by 12 bases, with 12 bases between the two germline ends. The CDR3 is CASRGGFGQFF. The CDR3 bases are TGTGCCAGCAGGGGGGGTTTTGGGCAGTTCTTC.

The J gene is TRBJ1-6, the V gene TRBV7-9; a weak D match, TRBD1 (6 bases). Trimming took 2 bases from V and 10 from J, leaving 18 bases between them. CDR1 is SEHNR and CDR2 is FQNEAQ in the germline V gene (reference sequence). The CDR3 runs 16 residues. CDR3 sequence (DNA): TGTGCCAGCAGCTTAAGCCCTACAGGGATAGGGTCACCCCTCCACTTT. Encoded protein: CASSLSPTGIGSPLHF.

The V and J genes are TRBV5-1 and TRBJ2-1; 16 nucleotides match TRBD2. With V trimmed by 4 bases and J by 8 bases, 9 bases remained unmatched. The CDR3 totals 17 residues. Germline values: CDR1 SGHRS, CDR2 YFSETQ. CDR3 coding DNA: TGCGCCAGCAGCCAAGGGACTAGCGGGAGGGCCATCCATGAGCAGTTCTTC. Its translation: CASSQGTSGRAIHEQFF.

The rearrangement uses TRBV29-1 and TRBJ2-7; 11 bases are a match to TRBD1. This CDR3 has 13 amino acids. CDR1 is SQVTM and CDR2 is ANQGSEA in the germline V gene. V shed 7 bases and J 2 bases; nucleotides not matched to a gene: 4. CDR3: CSAGQGEAYEQYF. The DNA of the CDR3 is TGCAGCGCGGGACAGGGGGAGGCCTACGAGCAGTACTTC.

V gene TRBV12-2 combines with J gene TRBJ2-2; no DNA check was done on the table's D call, TRBD2. TRBV12-2 is labeled a pseudogene. This CDR3 is 19 amino acids long. The CDR3: CASRLVLAGGPKNTGELFF. The DNA for the CDR3 is TGTGCAAGTCGCTTAGTTCTAGCGGGAGGGCCAAAGAACACCGGGGAGCTGTTTTTT.